One TCR beta chain is described in this entry. The target antigen is unknown. This sample is drawn from a study of shared clonotypes between healthy human individuals. In the authors' methods: ImmunoSEQ yielded junction-only sequences lacking quality scores, so filtering differed. The repertoire was sequenced with immunoSEQ multiplex PCR; TCRdb's copy has only in-frame clones and lacks some. That table furnishes V, J and clone size, whereas the DNA furnished D and trimming. The sample has around 2.1 million clones, more than 90% seen once. CDR3 length: 16 residues. Germline loops: CDR1 SEHNR, CDR2 FQNEAQ (reference sequence). J lost 1 base, V lost 5 bases, and 4 bases had no gene match. From CD4+ cells came CD45RA+ naive and CD45RA-negative memory subsets. Points from the study as a whole: It was only blood that was sampled, and tissue repertoires likely differ.

The chain links TRBV7-9 to TRBJ2-3; 12 bases are a match to TRBD2. The sequenced sample consisted of naive CD4+ T cells sorted from blood. Subset denoted: CD45RA+ positively selected. The TCR sequence derives from a man aged 18 to 30 in good health. As DNA, the CDR3 is TGTGCCAGCAGCCCGAGGACTAGCGGGGGCACAGATACGCAGTATTTT. This sequence encodes CASSPRTSGGTDTQYF. The full variable domain, completed using reference TRBV7-9 and TRBJ2-3, is DTGVSQNPRHKITKRGQNVTFRCDPISEHNRLYWYRQTLGQGPEFLTYFQNEAQLEKSRLLSDRFSAERPKGSFSTLEIQRTEQGDSAMYLCASSPRTSGGTDTQYFGPGTRLTVL.